This entry describes one TCR beta chain. Its antigen is unidentified. This record comes from a study of cytomegalovirus exposure and HLA in healthy donors. The PCR contained 60 Vbeta and 13 Jbeta primers. The table came from immunoSEQ multiplex PCR; TCRdb's copy has only in-frame clones and leaves some out. The sample has approximately 76,000 clones, 65% to 75% seen once. General study points: In vitro experiments confirmed that a few CMV-associated chains were specific for CMV antigens. Several of the most significant clusters appeared, in a later analysis, to be linked to common viral pathogens. TCR beta V segments were, for the most part, productive about 87% or about 30% of the time in an earlier analysis. HLA alleles showed associations with some 15,000 TCR beta sequences in a later analysis, at a 0.05 false discovery rate.

Trimming removed 7 bases from V and 15 bases from J, with 16 bases in between. CDR1 and CDR2 (germline): MNHNY, SVGAGI (reference sequence). The CDR3 length is 11 residues. The chain uses TRBV6-6 and TRBJ1-5; possibly TRBD1 for D (6 bases). Sample: PBMCs. This sequence was found in a woman aged 40-49 years in good health and CMV-seropositive. The CDR3 nucleotides read TGTGCCAGCAAATTGGACAGTGAGTCGCATTTT. This gives the protein CASKLDSESHF.